This T cell receptor (beta chain) was profiled in a study of cytotoxic CD8 clonotypes in ibrutinib-treated CLL. Study observations and caveats: Baseline clonality exceeded age-matched healthy donors and tracked circulating CD8+ T-cell counts. Sustained-remission and progressing patients diverged in sampling times.

Targeted sequencing depth ranged from 1 in 200,000 to 1 in 1 million T cells. Sequenced by immunoSEQ multiplex PCR; TCRdb stores in-frame clones only, minus some. Of fewer than 400,000 clones in the sample, 67% are singletons; the top ten hold around 6.5%. Trimming shortened V by 4 bases and J by 0 bases, and 11 bases separated the two germline ends. The CDR3 totals 14 residues. CDR1 is SGDLS and CDR2 is YYNGEE in the germline V gene. On this clone itself: Its antigen remains unidentified.

This receptor was identified in a human donor with chronic lymphocytic leukemia. Sequenced material: PBMCs, taken after 36 months of ibrutinib treatment. The chain is built from TRBV9 and TRBJ2-7; D is ambiguous. The CDR3 coding sequence is TGTGCCAGCAGCCCACGGCTGTACTCCTACGAGCAGTACTTC. Amino acid sequence: CASSPRLYSYEQYF. The full variable domain, in which reference TRBV9 and TRBJ2-7 provide the parts outside the CDR3, is DSGVTQTPKHLITATGQRVTLRCSPRSGDLSVYWYQQSLDQGLQFLIQYYNGEERAKGNILERFSAQQFPDLHSELNLSSLELGDSALYFCASSPRLYSYEQYFGPGTRLTVT.